A selection of T cell receptor beta chains follows, all from one sample in a study of read filtering for tumor transcriptome and immune sequencing. MiXCR, applied by TCRdb to the reads, yields one record per CDR3 protein. The data show more than 45,000 distinct CDR3 sequences, 12% seen once. The sequenced sample was a population of CD138-negative cells sorted from bone marrow. All receptors derive from a donor over 35 with multiple myeloma. Both conserved end residues are part of each CDR3. The order of the fields is J gene, D gene, clone size, V gene, CDR3 protein, CDR3 DNA. The D gene is left open where the match is weak. A row's size may be missing; if present it is once, few, many or a size class.

TRBJ2-1	.	many	TRBV20-1	CSASRKTVFYNEQFF	TGCAGTGCTAGCCGCAAGACAGTTTTCTACAATGAGCAGTTCTTC
TRBJ1-5	.	.	TRBV20-1	CSAAAAGAINQPQHF	TGCAGTGCTGCCGCGGCAGGCGCCATCAATCAGCCCCAGCATTTT
TRBJ1-4	TRBD1	many	TRBV3-1	CASTPTGGFGKLFF	TGTGCCAGCACCCCGACAGGGGGTTTCGGAAAACTGTTTTTT
TRBJ2-1	TRBD1	many	TRBV5-1	CASSIQGAYNEQFF	TGCGCCAGCAGCATACAGGGGGCGTACAATGAGCAGTTCTTC
TRBJ1-5	.	many	TRBV5-1	CASRWGAGGNQPQHF	TGCGCCAGCAGATGGGGGGCAGGGGGCAATCAGCCCCAGCATTTT
TRBJ2-5	.	many	TRBV24-1	CATSDPGSNGETQYF	TGTGCCACCAGTGATCCCGGCAGTAATGGAGAGACCCAGTACTTC
TRBJ2-1	TRBD2	many	TRBV2	CASSELAGGSYNEQFF	TGTGCCAGCAGTGAACTAGCGGGGGGGTCCTACAATGAGCAGTTCTTC
TRBJ2-2	.	few	TRBV20-1	CSARGPGELFF	TGCAGTGCTAGAGGGCCCGGGGAGCTGTTTTTT
TRBJ1-5	.	many	TRBV28	CASSVGGLKQPQHF	TGTGCCAGCTCAGTCGGGGGACTCAAGCAGCCCCAGCATTTT
TRBJ2-7	TRBD1	many	TRBV4-2	CASSQDKGAASYEQYF	TGTGCCAGCAGCCAAGATAAGGGGGCGGCATCCTACGAGCAGTACTTC
TRBJ1-1	.	.	TRBV19	CASSTFPGGGTEAFF	TGTGCCAGTAGTACTTTCCCGGGAGGCGGCACTGAAGCTTTCTTT
TRBJ1-1	.	many	TRBV5-6	CASSLDWDGLNTEAFF	TGTGCCAGCAGCTTGGACTGGGACGGACTGAACACTGAAGCTTTCTTT
TRBJ1-4	.	many	TRBV6-5	CASSRENEKLFF	TGTGCCAGCAGCCGGGAAAATGAAAAACTGTTTTTT